This T cell receptor (beta chain) was recovered during a study of shared clonotypes between healthy human individuals (dated by TCRdb to 2018 to 2021). Context from the whole study: The cohort included three men and a couple of women between 18 and 49 years of age. Per donor, three plates each were used for CD4 naive and CD4 memory, two for CD8 naive, and one for CD8 memory. To estimate repertoire size and how much clonotype sharing occurs between individuals, the study deeply sequenced the blood TCR repertoires of roughly 5 healthy adults. Libraries were prepared and TCR repertoires were sequenced by different laboratories using diverse techniques, in order to increase sequencing depth and limit assay-specific biases. Between about 0.8 and 9.5 billion PBMCs per donor were obtained by leukapheresis. Summary of the overall study and its limitations: Even with the large sequencing depth, rarefaction of the sorted-subset datasets indicated that sequencing was incomplete. Compared with non-shared clonotypes, the clonotypes found in all four sorted-subset donors had higher generation probabilities. Sampling was restricted to blood, and TCR repertoires in tissue are likely to differ from TCR repertoires in blood. The genetic and exposure-history diversity represented was limited by the small number of donors. Sharing across a few donors was observed for about 5% of naive CD4, 3% to 4% of naive CD8, 2% to 2.5% of memory CD4, and around 0.44% of memory CD8 clonotypes. Based on pairwise subsampling, the degree of clonotype sharing among donors was expected to be affected by sequencing depth. Naive subsets generally had larger estimated clonotype richness than memory subsets.

The donors were healthy, HIV-negative adults with no recently reported acute infections or vaccinations. Only Caucasian adults living in Nashville, Tennessee, USA were represented among the donors. Magnetic negative selection was used to enrich CD4+ T cells, after which naive cells were positively selected on CD45RA and the negative fraction became the memory subset. After blood collection by leukapheresis, PBMCs were isolated using Ficoll-Histopaque density gradient centrifugation and then cryopreserved in the vapor phase of liquid nitrogen. Analytical flow cytometry was used to check the purity and quantity of each magnetically sorted T cell population. From each sorted fraction, genomic DNA was isolated and quantified by UV absorbance on a Nanodrop 2000c. The CDR3 runs 14 residues from the cysteine to the phenylalanine. CDR3 DNA is the only sequence kept; it has 42 bases, read in frame from the first base. V drops 4 bases and J drops 5 bases, leaving 16 bases in between. CDR1 and CDR2, per the germline V gene (reference sequence), are SGHNT and YYREEE.

TCR CDR3 regions were amplified from genomic DNA by multiplex PCR using the deep immunoSEQ assay. Genomic DNA extracted from each cell subset was distributed evenly over all wells of several immunoSEQ 96-well plates, and each plate served as one replicate. Each replicate PCR for sorted subsets received roughly 0.2 ug genomic DNA, equal to some 32,000 T cell genomes. The purified libraries were quantified using a Qubit 3.0 fluorometer, sized with a Bioanalyzer 2100, and then quantified again using the KAPA Library Quantification kit. Every immunoSEQ 96-well plate was sequenced on a dedicated single-read 150-cycle Illumina NextSeq 550 flow cell. On the authors' methods: Because the immunoSEQ output held only junctional sequences and lacked quality scores, the filtering could not match the filtering applied to full-length reads. Sequences were annotated with PyIR, a Python wrapper for IgBLAST v1.9, using IMGT germline references to assign V/J genes and CDR3. Any read was removed if the V/J assignment was weak (E-value above 1e-6), the CDR3 was missing, or the read contained stop codons, out-of-frame junctions, or ambiguous translated residues. V3J clonotypes were defined by identical inferred V gene, J gene, and CDR3 amino acid sequence. Percentage overlap between repertoires was calculated by dividing the number of shared unique clonotypes by the size of the smaller repertoire. Three approaches were used to assess repertoire richness: RTK rarefaction, the Chao1 estimator, and Recon v2.1 estimates of unobserved clonotypes. OLGA was used to compute generation probabilities for all TCRbeta clonotypes that the gDNA method yielded from a handful of donors. TCRdb's version of the immuneACCESS table is confined to in-frame rearrangements and falls short of the full clone set. An unresolved V gene accounts for under half of the shortfall where checked; the remainder is of unknown origin. That table supplies the V and J calls and clone size; D and trimming were determined from the DNA. Present in this sample are around 1.6 million clones, nearly 99% of which were seen just once. Of the sample, about 0.42% falls within the top ten clones.

Comments on this clone: Its target antigen remains unknown. Qualities for individual bases were not recorded, and no much larger clone is one base off.

The chain is made from TRBV5-4 and TRBJ2-7, with an unclear D gene assignment. Input material: naive CD4+ T cells sorted from blood. The meaning of the sample's cell subset or site label: CD45RA+ positively selected. The sequence came from a man aged 25-40 years in good health. Here the CDR3 is given as CASSRTHRPHEQYF. The bases read TGTGCCAGCAGCCGGACCCACCGCCCCCACGAGCAGTACTTC.